Listed below are T cell receptor beta chains from one sample, sequenced in a study of a mutant IDH1 vaccine in newly diagnosed glioma. Sequenced by immunoSEQ multiplex PCR; TCRdb stores in-frame clones only, minus some. Altogether approximately 64,000 clones are present, around 84% being singletons, with the ten largest covering approximately 9.5%. Antigens of these TCRs are unknown. The sample here was PBMCs, taken from a glioma patient whose treatment included an IDH1 peptide vaccine. The receptors shown here come from a woman aged 45-59 years with glioma. Both conserved end residues are trimmed from each CDR3. Expanded clones get a size class; other rows say once, few or many, or leave the size out.

CDR3aa	v_gene	j_gene	len	abundance
ASRGDGAYEQY	TRBV6-1	TRBJ2-7	11	NA
SVGLNTEAF	TRBV29-1	TRBJ1-1	9	NA
ASSESSWLTEAF	TRBV10-2	TRBJ1-1	12	NA
ASSIPGGETQY	TRBV19	TRBJ2-5	11	NA
ASSDRDNSPLH	TRBV6-1	TRBJ1-6	11	NA
ASSSSNTEAF	TRBV5-1	TRBJ1-1	10	NA
ASSRKLSTGGANTEAF	TRBV5-1	TRBJ1-1	16	NA
AWSRQLSSYNEQF	TRBV30	TRBJ2-1	13	NA
ASSSVPGQSHEQY	TRBV11-2	TRBJ2-7	13	once
ASTKIAGGRFNEQF	TRBV13	TRBJ2-1	14	NA
ASSRTGSGNTIY	TRBV7-8	TRBJ1-3	12	NA
ASSQDRVIGYGYT	TRBV4-2	TRBJ1-2	13	NA
SIDRGNEQY	TRBV29-1	TRBJ2-7	9	NA
ASSRAGRPNEKLF	TRBV19	TRBJ1-4	13	NA
ASSRGTLKETQY	TRBV6-5	TRBJ2-5	12	NA
ASSLGPRVETQY	TRBV7-2	TRBJ2-5	12	NA
SVAQKNQPQH	TRBV29-1	TRBJ1-5	10	few
ASSPGTEYGYT	TRBV4-1	TRBJ1-2	11	once
ASSLGTGNQPQH	TRBV7-2	TRBJ1-5	12	few
ASGRDERNQPQH	TRBV27	TRBJ1-5	12	NA
ASSETSAMNTEAF	TRBV5-1	TRBJ1-1	13	few
ASSRRGQVSYEQY	TRBV6-5	TRBJ2-7	13	NA
ASSLREEYPHGDTQY	TRBV27	TRBJ2-3	15	NA
ASSEWGNNEQF	TRBV2	TRBJ2-1	11	NA
ASSVSPQRYGYT	TRBV9	TRBJ1-2	12	NA
ASSGRGGTDTQY	TRBV2	TRBJ2-3	12	NA
ASTETRITEAF	TRBV6-6	TRBJ1-1	11	few
ASSLTGANEKLF	TRBV7-8	TRBJ1-4	12	NA
ASSLDRYEQY	TRBV27	TRBJ2-7	10	NA
ASSYREGYEQF	TRBV6-5	TRBJ2-1	11	NA
ARSSRGVGKLF	TRBV5-3	TRBJ1-4	11	NA
ASSSGQGARRNWDSPLH	TRBV7-8	TRBJ1-6	17	NA
ASSRDGYGYT	TRBV7-3	TRBJ1-2	10	NA
ASSERGQGSGNTIY	TRBV6-1	TRBJ1-3	14	NA
AWSVAGPEKLF	TRBV30	TRBJ1-4	11	few
ASKSKQDTQY	TRBV6-5	TRBJ2-3	10	NA
ASSIGGADYNEQF	TRBV19	TRBJ2-1	13	NA
ASSLLRDETQY	TRBV27	TRBJ2-5	11	NA
ASNRLHRGSQETQY	TRBV30	TRBJ2-5	14	once
SVVTSGGPVY	TRBV29-1	TRBJ2-5	10	NA
ASSGAQGSYGYT	TRBV5-6	TRBJ1-2	12	NA
ASSLGTGNQPQH	TRBV6-4	TRBJ1-5	12	NA
ASSQDLRENEKLF	TRBV4-2	TRBJ1-4	13	NA
ASSHGLQTHEQY	TRBV14	TRBJ2-7	12	once
SVGQGDGYT	TRBV29-1	TRBJ1-2	9	NA
ASSGPSYEQY	TRBV19	TRBJ2-7	10	NA
ATGETGIAKNIQY	TRBV10-3	TRBJ2-4	13	NA
ASSLGGGGGNTIY	TRBV5-4	TRBJ1-3	13	NA
ASSMARWRENEKLF	TRBV19	TRBJ1-4	14	once
ASSAIPDARGGTEAF	TRBV7-6	TRBJ1-1	15	NA
ASSPQGGHMKGYT	TRBV7-9	TRBJ1-2	13	NA
ASSALGSGEAPLH	TRBV9	TRBJ1-6	13	few
ASSLRTVGANVLT	TRBV6-6	TRBJ2-6	13	NA
ASSSQMAQGRTEAF	TRBV11-3	TRBJ1-1	14	NA